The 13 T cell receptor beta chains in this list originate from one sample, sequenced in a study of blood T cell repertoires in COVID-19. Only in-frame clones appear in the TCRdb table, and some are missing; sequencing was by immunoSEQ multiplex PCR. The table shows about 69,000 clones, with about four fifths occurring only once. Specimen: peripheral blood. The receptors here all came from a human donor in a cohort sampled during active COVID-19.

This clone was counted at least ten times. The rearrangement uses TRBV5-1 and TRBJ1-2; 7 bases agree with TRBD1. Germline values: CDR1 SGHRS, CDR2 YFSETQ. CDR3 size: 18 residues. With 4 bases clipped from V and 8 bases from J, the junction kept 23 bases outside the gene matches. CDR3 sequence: CASSLQGPTYGYTRGYTF. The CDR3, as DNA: TGCGCCAGCAGCCTACAGGGGCCAACCTATGGCTACACGAGAGGCTACACCTTC.

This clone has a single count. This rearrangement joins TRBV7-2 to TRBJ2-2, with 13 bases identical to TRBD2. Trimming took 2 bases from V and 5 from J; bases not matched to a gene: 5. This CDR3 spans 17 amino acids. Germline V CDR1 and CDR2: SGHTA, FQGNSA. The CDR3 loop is CASSLMGLAGNTGELFF. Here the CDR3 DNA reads TGTGCCAGCAGCTTAATGGGACTAGCGGGAAATACCGGGGAGCTGTTTTTT.

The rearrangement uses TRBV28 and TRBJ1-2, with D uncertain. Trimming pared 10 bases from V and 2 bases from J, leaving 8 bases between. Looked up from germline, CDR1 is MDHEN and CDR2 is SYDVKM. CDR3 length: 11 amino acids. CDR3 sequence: CAILQNYGYTF. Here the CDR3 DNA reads TGTGCCATTCTGCAGAACTATGGCTACACCTTC.

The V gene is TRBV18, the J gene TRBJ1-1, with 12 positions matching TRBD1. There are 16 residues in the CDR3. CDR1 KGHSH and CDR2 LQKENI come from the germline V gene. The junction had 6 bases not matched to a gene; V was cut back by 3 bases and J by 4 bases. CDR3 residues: CASSPGQGALTTEAFF. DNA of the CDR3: TGTGCCAGCTCACCGGGACAGGGGGCGCTTACCACTGAAGCTTTCTTT.

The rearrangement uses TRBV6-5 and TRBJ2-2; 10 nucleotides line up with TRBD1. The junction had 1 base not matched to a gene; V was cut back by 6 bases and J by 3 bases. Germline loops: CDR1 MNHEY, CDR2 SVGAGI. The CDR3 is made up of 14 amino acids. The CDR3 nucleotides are TGTGCCAGCAGGACAGGGGGCTACACCGGGGAGCTGTTTTTT. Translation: CASRTGGYTGELFF.

CDR3 sequence reads: CASSPADSKLFF. The CDR3, as DNA: TGTGCCAGCTCACCCGCGGATAGTAAACTGTTTTTT. The chain links TRBV18 to TRBJ1-4, with D hard to call. The germline V and J ends were trimmed by 3 bases and 11 bases, with 10 bases remaining between them. The CDR3 is made up of 12 amino acids. The germline CDR1 and CDR2 sequences are KGHSH and LQKENI.

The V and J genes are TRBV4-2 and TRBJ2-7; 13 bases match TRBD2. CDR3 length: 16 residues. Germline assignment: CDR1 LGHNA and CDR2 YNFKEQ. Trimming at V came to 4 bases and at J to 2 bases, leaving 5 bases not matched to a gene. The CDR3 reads CASSPPGLAGTYEQYF. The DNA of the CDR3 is TGTGCCAGCAGCCCTCCGGGACTAGCGGGGACCTACGAGCAGTACTTC.

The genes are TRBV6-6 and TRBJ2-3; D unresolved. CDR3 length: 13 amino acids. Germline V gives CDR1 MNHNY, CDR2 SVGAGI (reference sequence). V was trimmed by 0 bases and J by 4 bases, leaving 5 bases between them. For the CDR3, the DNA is TGTGCCAGCAGTTACTCCGCGGCAGATACGCAGTATTTT. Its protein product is CASSYSAADTQYF.

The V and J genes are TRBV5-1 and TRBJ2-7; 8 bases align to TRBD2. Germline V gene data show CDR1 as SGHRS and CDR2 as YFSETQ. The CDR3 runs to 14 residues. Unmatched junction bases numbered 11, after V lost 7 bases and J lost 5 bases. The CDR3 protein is CASRGGQGVDEQYF. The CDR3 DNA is TGCGCCAGCCGCGGGGGGCAGGGTGTCGACGAGCAGTACTTC.

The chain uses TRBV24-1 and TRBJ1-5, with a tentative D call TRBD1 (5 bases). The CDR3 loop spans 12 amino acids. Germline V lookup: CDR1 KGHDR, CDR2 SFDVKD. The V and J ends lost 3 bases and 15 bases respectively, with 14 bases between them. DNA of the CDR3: TGTGCCACCAGTGATCCGGGGGGTGGGTTGCATTTT. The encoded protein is CATSDPGGGLHF.

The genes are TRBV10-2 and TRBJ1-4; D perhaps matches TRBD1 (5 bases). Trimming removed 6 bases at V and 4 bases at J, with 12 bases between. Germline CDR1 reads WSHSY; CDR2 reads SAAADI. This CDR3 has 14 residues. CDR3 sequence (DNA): TGCGCCAGCAGGGGGGGGACGGTTAATGAAAAACTGTTTTTT. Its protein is CASRGGTVNEKLFF.

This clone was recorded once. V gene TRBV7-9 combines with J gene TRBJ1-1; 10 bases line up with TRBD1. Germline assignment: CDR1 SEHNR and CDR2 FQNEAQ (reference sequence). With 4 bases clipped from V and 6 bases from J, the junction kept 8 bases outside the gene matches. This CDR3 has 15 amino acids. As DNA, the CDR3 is TGTGCCAGCAGCTCCCCGGGACAGGGGAATCCTGAAGCTTTCTTT. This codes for CASSSPGQGNPEAFF.

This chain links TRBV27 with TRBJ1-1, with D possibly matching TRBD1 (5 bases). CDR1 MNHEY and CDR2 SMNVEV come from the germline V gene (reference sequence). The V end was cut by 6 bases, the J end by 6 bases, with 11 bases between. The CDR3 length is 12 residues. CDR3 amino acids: CASRQGSAEAFF. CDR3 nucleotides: TGTGCCAGCAGGCAGGGTTCCGCTGAAGCTTTCTTT.